The entry that follows covers one T cell receptor (beta chain) sequence. The sample comes from a study of PD-1 blockade in classical Hodgkin lymphoma. The time point is: cycle 4 day 1 (C4D1), after less than 7 weeks of nivolumab. The patients all showed relapse after autologous stem cell transplantation, while their brentuximab vedotin exposure varied. V lost 5 bases and J lost 5, with 16 bases in between. The CDR3 has 14 amino acids. Germline assignment: CDR1 SEHNR and CDR2 FQNEAQ (reference sequence). Repertoires were generated with immunoSEQ multiplex PCR, while TCRdb's copy carries only in-frame clones and drops some. The sample contains tens of thousands of clones, approximately 80% of which appear only once.

The chain combines TRBV7-9 with TRBJ2-7; either TRBD1 or TRBD2 may fit D (5 bases each). This sequence originates from a human donor with classical Hodgkin lymphoma. The source was peripheral blood mononuclear cells (PBMCs), collected before the fourth cycle of nivolumab. Here the CDR3 DNA reads TGTGCCAGCAGCCCGGAGAGGGGTAGAGACGAGCAGTACTTC. Encoded protein: CASSPERGRDEQYF.